This paragraph reports one T cell receptor beta chain. Its matching antigen is unknown. This specimen comes from a study of cytomegalovirus exposure and HLA in healthy donors. Study-wide background: Early released data comprised approximately 85 million unique TCRs from HLA-typed donors.

PCR used 60 Vbeta primers and 13 Jbeta primers. Libraries were prepared by immunoSEQ multiplex PCR; TCRdb keeps only in-frame clonotypes and omits some of them. The table lists just over 95,000 clones, around four fifths of them singletons. Study-wide results and limits: The classifier reportedly diagnosed cytomegalovirus status with high sensitivity and specificity. Some highly shared sequence variants likely arose as a pipeline artifact. In an earlier analysis, about 87% or about 30%: the productive usage of most TCR beta V segments.

The CDR3 loop spans 15 amino acids. J was trimmed by 2 bases and V by 2 bases; bases with no gene match: 5. Germline V gene lookup returns CDR1 SGDLS and CDR2 YYNGEE. The chain employs TRBV9 and TRBJ2-3; 7 bases align to TRBD2. The sample consisted of PBMCs. The receptor's source is a woman between 35 and 50 years old in good health and CMV-seropositive. CDR3 in amino acids: CASSVRLAATDTQYF. CDR3 nucleotide sequence: TGTGCCAGCAGCGTTCGTCTAGCGGCCACAGATACGCAGTATTTT.